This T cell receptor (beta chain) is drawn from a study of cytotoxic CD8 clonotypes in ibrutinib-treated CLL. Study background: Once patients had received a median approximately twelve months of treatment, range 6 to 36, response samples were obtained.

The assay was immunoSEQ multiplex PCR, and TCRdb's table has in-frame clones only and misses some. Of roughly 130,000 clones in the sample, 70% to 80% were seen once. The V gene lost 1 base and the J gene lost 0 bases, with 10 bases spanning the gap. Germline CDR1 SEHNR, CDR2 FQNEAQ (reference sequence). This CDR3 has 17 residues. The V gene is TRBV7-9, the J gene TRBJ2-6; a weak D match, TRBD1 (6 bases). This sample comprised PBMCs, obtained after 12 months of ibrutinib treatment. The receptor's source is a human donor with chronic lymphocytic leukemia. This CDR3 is CASSLGMGASGANVLTF. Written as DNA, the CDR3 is TGTGCCAGCAGCTTAGGGATGGGGGCCTCTGGGGCCAACGTCCTGACTTTC.